This TCR beta chain appears in the sequencing data of a study of T cell responses to AZD1222 COVID-19 vaccine. In germline, CDR1 is SQVTM, CDR2 ANQGSEA. The CDR3 extends over 18 amino acids. V lost 7 bases, J lost 0 bases, and 25 bases lay in between. Findings and caveats of the study: Females outnumbered males among donors, who were mostly white British; clonal diversity was possibly underestimated. Vaccination with two AZD1222 doses was followed by a rise in Spike-specific TCR breadth and depth. Among AZD1222 vaccinees, only 5 to 7 were seropositive at baseline.

Worth noting for this clone: Its antigen is as yet unknown.

Sequencing was performed with immunoSEQ multiplex PCR; in TCRdb, only in-frame clones are kept and a portion is missing. In the table there are 65,000 to 100,000 clones, 70% to 90% of which are singletons. The input for sequencing was peripheral blood, taken on day 0 of AZD1222 vaccination. The chain uses TRBV29-1 and TRBJ2-1, with D tentatively TRBD1 or TRBD2 (6 bases each). This TCR was recovered from an adult in good health. The CDR3 nucleotides are TGCAGCGCTCACCCATCAAAGAGGGGGGTGAGCTCCTACAATGAGCAGTTCTTC. This gives the protein CSAHPSKRGVSSYNEQFF.